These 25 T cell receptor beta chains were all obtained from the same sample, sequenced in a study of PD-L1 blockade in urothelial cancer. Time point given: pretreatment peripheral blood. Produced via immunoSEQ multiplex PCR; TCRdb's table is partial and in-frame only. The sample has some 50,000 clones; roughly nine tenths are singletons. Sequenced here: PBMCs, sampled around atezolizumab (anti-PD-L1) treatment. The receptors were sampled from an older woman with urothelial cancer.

The CDR3 is CATGQELNYGYTF. The CDR3 nucleotides read TGTGCCACTGGACAGGAGCTTAACTATGGCTACACCTTC. The chain uses TRBV6-1 and TRBJ1-2; 7 positions agree with TRBD1. After removal of 10 bases from V and 1 base from J, the junction contained 6 bases not matched to a gene. Germline CDR1 and CDR2: MNHNS and SASEGT. CDR3 length equals 13 residues.

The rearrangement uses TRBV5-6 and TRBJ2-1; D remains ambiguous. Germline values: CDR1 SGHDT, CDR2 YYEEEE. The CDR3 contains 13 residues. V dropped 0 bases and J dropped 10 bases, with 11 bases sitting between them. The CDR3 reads CASSLAESYEQFF. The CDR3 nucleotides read TGTGCCAGCAGCTTGGCCGAAAGCTACGAGCAGTTCTTC.

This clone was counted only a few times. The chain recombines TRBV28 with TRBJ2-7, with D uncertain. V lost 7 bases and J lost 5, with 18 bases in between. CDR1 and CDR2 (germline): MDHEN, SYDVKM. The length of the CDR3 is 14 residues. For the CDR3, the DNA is TGTGCCAGCATGAGCCCTCCGCGACACCACGAGCAGTACTTC. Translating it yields CASMSPPRHHEQYF.

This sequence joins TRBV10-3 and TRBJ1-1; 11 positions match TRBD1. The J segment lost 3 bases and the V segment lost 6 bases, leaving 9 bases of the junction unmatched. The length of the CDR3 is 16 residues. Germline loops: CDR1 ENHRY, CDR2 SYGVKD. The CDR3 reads CAIRIRTGGSDTEAFF. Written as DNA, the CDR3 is TGTGCCATCAGAATCCGGACAGGGGGCTCGGACACTGAAGCTTTCTTT.

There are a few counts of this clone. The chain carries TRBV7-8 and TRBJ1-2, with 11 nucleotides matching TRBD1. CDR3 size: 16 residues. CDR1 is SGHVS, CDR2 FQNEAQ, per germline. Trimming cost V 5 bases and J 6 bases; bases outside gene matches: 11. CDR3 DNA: TGTGCCAGCAGCCCATGGGGACAGGGGGTTTTGGATGGCTACACCTTC. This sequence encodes CASSPWGQGVLDGYTF.

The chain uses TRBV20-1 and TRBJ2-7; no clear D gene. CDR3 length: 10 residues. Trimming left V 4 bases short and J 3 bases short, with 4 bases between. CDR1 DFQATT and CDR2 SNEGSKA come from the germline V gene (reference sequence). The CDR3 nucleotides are TGCAGTGCTACCAACTACGAGCAGTACTTC. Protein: CSATNYEQYF.

The CDR3 region is CASSWGTRTDTQYF. In DNA, the CDR3 is TGTGCCAGCAGTTGGGGGACACGCACAGATACGCAGTATTTT. V is TRBV27 and J is TRBJ2-3, with TRBD1 as a possible D gene (6 bases). The CDR3 is 14 residues long. Deletions cut 4 bases from V and 1 base from J, with 9 bases between. From germline, CDR1 is MNHEY and CDR2 SMNVEV (reference sequence).

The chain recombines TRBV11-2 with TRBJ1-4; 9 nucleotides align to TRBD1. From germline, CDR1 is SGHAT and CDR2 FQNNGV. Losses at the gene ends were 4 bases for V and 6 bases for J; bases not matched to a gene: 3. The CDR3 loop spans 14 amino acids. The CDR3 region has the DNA TGTGCCAGCAGCTCTGGACAGGGGTATGAAAAACTGTTTTTT. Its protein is CASSSGQGYEKLFF.

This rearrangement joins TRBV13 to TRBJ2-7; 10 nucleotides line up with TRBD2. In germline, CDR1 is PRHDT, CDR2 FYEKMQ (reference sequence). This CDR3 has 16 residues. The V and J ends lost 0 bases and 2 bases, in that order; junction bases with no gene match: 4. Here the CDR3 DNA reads TGTGCCAGCAGCTTAGGAGCGGGGGGGCCGGCCTACGAGCAGTACTTC. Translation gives CASSLGAGGPAYEQYF.

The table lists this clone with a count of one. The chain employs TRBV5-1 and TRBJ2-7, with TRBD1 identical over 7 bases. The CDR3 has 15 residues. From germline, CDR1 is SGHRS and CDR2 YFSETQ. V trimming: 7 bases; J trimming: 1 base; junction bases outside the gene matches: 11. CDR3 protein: CASLVGPGQSYEQYF. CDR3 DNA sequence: TGCGCCAGCTTGGTCGGGCCGGGACAGTCCTACGAGCAGTACTTC.

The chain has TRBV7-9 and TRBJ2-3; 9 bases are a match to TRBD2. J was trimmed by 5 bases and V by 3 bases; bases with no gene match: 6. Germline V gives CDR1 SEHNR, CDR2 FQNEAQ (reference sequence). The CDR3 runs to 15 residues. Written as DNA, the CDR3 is TGTGCCAGCAGCTTTGGCGGGGGGGCTGGAGATACGCAGTATTTT. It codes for CASSFGGGAGDTQYF.

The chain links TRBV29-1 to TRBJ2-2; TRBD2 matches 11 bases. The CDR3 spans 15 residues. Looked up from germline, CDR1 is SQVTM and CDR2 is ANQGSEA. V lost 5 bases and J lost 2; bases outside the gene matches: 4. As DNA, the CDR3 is TGCAGCGTTTTAGCGGGAGGGGCAAACACCGGGGAGCTGTTTTTT. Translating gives CSVLAGGANTGELFF.

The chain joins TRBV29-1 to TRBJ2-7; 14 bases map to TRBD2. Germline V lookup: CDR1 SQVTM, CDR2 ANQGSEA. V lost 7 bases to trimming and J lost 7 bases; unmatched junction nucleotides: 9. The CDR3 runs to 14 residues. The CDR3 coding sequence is TGCAGCGCAAGGGGACTAGCGGGAGCGGATGAGCAGTACTTC. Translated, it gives CSARGLAGADEQYF.

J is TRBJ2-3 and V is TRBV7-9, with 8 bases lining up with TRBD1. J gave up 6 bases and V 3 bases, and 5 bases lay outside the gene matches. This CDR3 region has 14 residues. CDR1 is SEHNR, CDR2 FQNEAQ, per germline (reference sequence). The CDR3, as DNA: TGTGCCAGCAGCTTGGCAGGGGGCGTCGATACGCAGTATTTT. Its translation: CASSLAGGVDTQYF.

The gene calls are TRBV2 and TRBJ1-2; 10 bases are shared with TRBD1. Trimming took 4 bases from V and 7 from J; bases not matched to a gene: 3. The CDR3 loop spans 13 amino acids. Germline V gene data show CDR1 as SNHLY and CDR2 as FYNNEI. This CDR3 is CASSGTGGIGYTF. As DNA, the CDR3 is TGTGCCAGCAGTGGGACAGGGGGGATTGGCTACACCTTC.

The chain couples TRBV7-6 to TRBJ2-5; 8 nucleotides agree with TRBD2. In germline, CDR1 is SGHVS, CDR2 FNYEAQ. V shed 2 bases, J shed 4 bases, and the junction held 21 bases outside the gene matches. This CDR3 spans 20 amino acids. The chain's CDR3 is CASSLSPAVAGSGLGETQYF. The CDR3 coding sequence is TGTGCCAGCAGCTTATCCCCAGCGGTAGCGGGGAGTGGGCTTGGAGAGACCCAGTACTTC.

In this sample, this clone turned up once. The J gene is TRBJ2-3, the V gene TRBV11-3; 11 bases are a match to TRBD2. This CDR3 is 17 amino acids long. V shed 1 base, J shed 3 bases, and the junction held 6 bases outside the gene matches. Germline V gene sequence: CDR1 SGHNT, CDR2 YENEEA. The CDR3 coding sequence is TGTGCCAGCAGCTTAGCACTAGCGGGAGTGTTGACAGATACGCAGTATTTT. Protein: CASSLALAGVLTDTQYF.

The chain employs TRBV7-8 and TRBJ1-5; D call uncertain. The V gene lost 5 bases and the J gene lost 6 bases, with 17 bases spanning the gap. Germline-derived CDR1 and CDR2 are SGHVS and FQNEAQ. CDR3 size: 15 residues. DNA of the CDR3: TGTGCCAGCAGCCCTAGGCCGGGGTGGGGTCAGCCCCAGCATTTT. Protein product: CASSPRPGWGQPQHF. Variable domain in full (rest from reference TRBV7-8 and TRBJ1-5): GAGVSQSPRYKVAKRGQDVALRCDPISGHVSLFWYQQALGQGPEFLTYFQNEAQLDKSGLPSDRFFAERPEGSVSTLKIQRTQQEDSAVYLCASSPRPGWGQPQHFGDGTRLSIL.

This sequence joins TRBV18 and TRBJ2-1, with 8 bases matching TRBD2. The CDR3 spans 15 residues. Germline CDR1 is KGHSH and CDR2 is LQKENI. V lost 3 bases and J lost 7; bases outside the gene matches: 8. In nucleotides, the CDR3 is TGTGCCAGCTCACCTTTGAGCGGGAGTGGTAATGAGCAGTTCTTC. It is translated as CASSPLSGSGNEQFF.

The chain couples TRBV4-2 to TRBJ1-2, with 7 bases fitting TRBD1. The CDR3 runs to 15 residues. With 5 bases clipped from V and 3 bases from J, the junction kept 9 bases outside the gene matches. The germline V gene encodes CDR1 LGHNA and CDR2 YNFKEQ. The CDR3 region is CASSASGTADYGYTF. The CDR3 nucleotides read TGTGCCAGCAGCGCATCCGGGACAGCTGACTATGGCTACACCTTC.

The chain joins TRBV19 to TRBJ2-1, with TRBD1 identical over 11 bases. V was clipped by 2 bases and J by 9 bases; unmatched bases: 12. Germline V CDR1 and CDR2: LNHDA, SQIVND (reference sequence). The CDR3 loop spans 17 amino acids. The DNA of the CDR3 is TGTGCCAGTAGTATAACCACCGGGACAGGGGGGAACGGTGAGCAGTTCTTC. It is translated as CASSITTGTGGNGEQFF. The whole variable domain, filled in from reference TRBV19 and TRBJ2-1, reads DGGITQSPKYLFRKEGQNVTLSCEQNLNHDAMYWYRQDPGQGLRLIYYSQIVNDFQKGDIAEGYSVSREKKESFPLTVTSAQKNPTAFYLCASSITTGTGGNGEQFFGPGTRLTVL.

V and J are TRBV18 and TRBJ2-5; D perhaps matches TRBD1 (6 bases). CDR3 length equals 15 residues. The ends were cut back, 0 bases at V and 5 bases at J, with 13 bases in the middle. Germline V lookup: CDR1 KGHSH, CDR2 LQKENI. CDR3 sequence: CASSPPGTTGETQYF. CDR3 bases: TGTGCCAGCTCACCACCCGGGACAACTGGGGAGACCCAGTACTTC. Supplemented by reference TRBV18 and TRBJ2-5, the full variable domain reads NAGVMQNPRHLVRRRGQEARLRCSPMKGHSHVYWYRQLPEEGLKFMVYLQKENIIDESGMPKERFSAEFPKEGPSILRIQQVVRGDSAAYFCASSPPGTTGETQYFGPGTRLLVL.

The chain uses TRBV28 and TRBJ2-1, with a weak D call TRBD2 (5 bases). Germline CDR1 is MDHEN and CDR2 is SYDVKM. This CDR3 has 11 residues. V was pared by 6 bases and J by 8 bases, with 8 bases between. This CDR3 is CASRGLHEQFF. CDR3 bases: TGTGCCAGCAGAGGACTTCATGAGCAGTTCTTC.

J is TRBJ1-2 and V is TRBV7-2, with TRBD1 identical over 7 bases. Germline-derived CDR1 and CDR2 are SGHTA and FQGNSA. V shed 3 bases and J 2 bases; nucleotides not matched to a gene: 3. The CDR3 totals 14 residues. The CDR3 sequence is CASSLTGFNYGYTF. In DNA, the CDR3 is TGTGCCAGCAGCTTGACAGGGTTCAACTATGGCTACACCTTC.

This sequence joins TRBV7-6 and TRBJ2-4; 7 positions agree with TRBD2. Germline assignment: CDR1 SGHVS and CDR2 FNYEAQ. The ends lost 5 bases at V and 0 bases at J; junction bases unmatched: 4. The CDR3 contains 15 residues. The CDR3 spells CASSPGGVAKNIQYF. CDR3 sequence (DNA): TGTGCCAGCAGCCCTGGGGGGGTAGCCAAAAACATTCAGTACTTC.